Below, 3 T cell receptor beta chains from the same sample are listed, as sequenced in a study of blood T cells in healthy people across ages. A second PCR, run for roughly 7 to 12 cycles, used a sample-barcoded 5' primer plus a J-beta primer mix. TCRdb re-analysed the 5' RACE reads in MiXCR, keeping a single row per CDR3 protein. The table has 600,000 to 650,000 distinct CDR3 sequences, roughly 53% seen once. Material: blood. These receptors all stem from a man aged 60 to 75 in good health.

V gene TRBV20-1 combines with J gene TRBJ1-5; perhaps TRBD1 as D (5 bases). The V end lost 7 bases, the J end lost 0 bases, and 13 bases lay between the germline ends. The germline gives CDR1 DFQATT, CDR2 SNEGSKA (reference sequence). The CDR3 length is 14 residues. The chain's CDR3 is CSGGIGGSNQPQHF. Here the CDR3 DNA reads TGCAGTGGGGGGATCGGGGGTAGCAATCAGCCCCAGCATTTT.

Concerning this clonotype: Relative to the germline gene, one junction end is altered; a read error may explain this. The V and J genes are TRBV7-2 and TRBJ2-1, with a tentative D call TRBD2 (5 bases). Germline V gene lookup returns CDR1 SGHTA and CDR2 FQGNSA. The CDR3 has 14 residues. CDR3 region: CASSVAPSSDEQFF. CDR3 nucleotides: TGTGCCAGCAGCGTAGCGCCGTCCAGCGATGAGCAGTTCTTC.

The rearrangement uses TRBV7-9 and TRBJ2-2; the D gene could be TRBD1 or TRBD2 (5 bases each). CDR3 length: 13 amino acids. Germline loops: CDR1 SEHNR, CDR2 FQNEAQ (reference sequence). V was cut by 11 bases and J by 4 bases, with 14 bases left in between. CDR3 protein: CAGTGPSTGELFF. CDR3 DNA sequence: TGTGCCGGTACGGGGCCTTCCACCGGGGAGCTGTTTTTT. Using reference TRBV7-9 and TRBJ2-2 for the parts outside the CDR3, the full variable domain is DTGVSQNPRHKITKRGQNVTFRCDPISEHNRLYWYRQTLGQGPEFLTYFQNEAQLEKSRLLSDRFSAERPKGSFSTLEIQRTEQGDSAMYLCAGTGPSTGELFFGEGSRLTVL.